These T cell receptor beta chains were read from a single sample in a study of blood T cell repertoires in COVID-19. TCRdb's table, derived via immunoSEQ multiplex PCR, lists solely in-frame clones and lacks some. The data hold around 400,000 clones, with roughly four fifths observed a single time. What was sequenced was PBMCs or T cells enriched from blood (not recorded which). The receptor set was obtained from a woman aged 45 to 65 who had recovered from COVID-19. Both conserved end residues are part of each CDR3. Fields, in order: V gene, J gene, D gene, CDR3 protein. The D gene is left open where the match is weak.

TRBV4-1	TRBJ2-7	.	CASSPGHARTYEQYF
TRBV5-1	TRBJ1-1	TRBD1	CASSVTGDNTEAFF
TRBV3-1/TRBV3-2	TRBJ1-3	.	CASRQGLWSSGNTIYF
TRBV10-3	TRBJ2-3	.	CAVSPGQLTDTQYF
TRBV7-3	TRBJ1-5	TRBD1	CASSLIGLRDRGPSNSNQPQHF
TRBV5-5	TRBJ1-4	.	CASSLGDLGEKLFF
TRBV6-4	TRBJ2-1	.	CASSEFGATYNEQFF
TRBV5-1	TRBJ2-3	.	CASSLDEIKSTDTQYF
TRBV5-6	TRBJ2-1	.	CASSLGGDNEQFF
TRBV7-2	TRBJ2-1	.	CASSLTSREQFF
TRBV7-2	TRBJ1-1	TRBD1	CASRRDRDTEAFF
TRBV6-5	TRBJ2-5	.	CASRAGRYQETQYF
TRBV3-1/TRBV3-2	TRBJ2-4	TRBD1	CASSGRDRGNIQYF
TRBV5-1	TRBJ1-2	TRBD1	CASSSATGAYGYTF
TRBV19	TRBJ1-1	TRBD1	CASSSALAPGQGGTEAFF
TRBV28	TRBJ1-1	.	CASSFYSTNTEAFF
TRBV4-1	TRBJ1-2	.	CASSQVWREGWEYGYTF
TRBV13	TRBJ1-2	.	CASSSRPVGSNYGYTF
TRBV19	TRBJ1-3	.	CASSISGQHSGNTIYF
TRBV7-8	TRBJ1-5	.	CASSRGGLQPQHF
TRBV12-5	TRBJ1-5	TRBD1	CASGLLSGTGSQPQHF
TRBV4-3	TRBJ2-3	.	CASSQDTTTDTQYF
TRBV9	TRBJ2-1	TRBD2	CASSVGGGLRSYNEQFF
TRBV2	TRBJ2-1	TRBD2	CASTPSGNQFF
TRBV5-1	TRBJ2-5	.	CASSFSNQETQYF
TRBV15	TRBJ2-1	TRBD1	CATSRLPGQANNEQFF
TRBV6-5	TRBJ2-5	TRBD1	CASSYGAGGLETQYF
TRBV19	TRBJ1-2	TRBD1	CASSTPGQGYGYTF
TRBV12-3/TRBV12-4	TRBJ1-1	TRBD1	CALRTGRNTEAFF
TRBV21-1	TRBJ1-2	.	CASSKRTPNYGYTF
TRBV5-1	TRBJ1-1	.	CASSFQGMNTEAFF
TRBV18	TRBJ1-2	TRBD1	CASSPKDRGLNYGYTF
TRBV3-1/TRBV3-2	TRBJ2-7	TRBD2	CASSQTSGSREQYF
TRBV19	TRBJ1-2	TRBD1	CASSMREGQGGSTF
TRBV7-2	TRBJ1-1	TRBD1	CASSSRKTGWAEAFF
TRBV9	TRBJ2-1	.	CASSVATVELVDEQFF
TRBV2	TRBJ1-2	.	CASSEAPGNYGYTF
TRBV3-1/TRBV3-2	TRBJ1-2	.	CASSLDTYGYTF
TRBV7-2	TRBJ1-2	.	CASSFGANYGYTF
TRBV19	TRBJ1-5	.	CASSIDRGHINQPQHF
TRBV30	TRBJ1-4	TRBD1	CAWSRDRGGEKLFF
TRBV10-3	TRBJ1-3	.	CAISELAGAGNTIYF
TRBV25-1	TRBJ2-7	.	CASRGLGGRGEQYF
TRBV7-2	TRBJ1-2	.	CASSARLSPSQDYTF
TRBV3-1/TRBV3-2	TRBJ2-7	TRBD1	CASSPGQGQIYEQYF
TRBV5-1	TRBJ2-5	.	CASSPAIRGQETQYF